This T cell receptor (delta chain) derives from a study of γδ T cells in repeated Plasmodium falciparum infection (dated by TCRdb to the early 2020s). For the study in its entirety: Malian children exposed to intense seasonal malaria transmission were enrolled in the natural-infection arm and compared with Australian children matched for age and gender. Several malaria-naive U.S. adults underwent four controlled human malaria infections by bites from P. falciparum NF54-infected Anopheles stephensi mosquitoes over around 580 days. Samples were collected from controlled-infection subjects at baseline, immediately before selected infections, and 21 days after each infection. The gammadelta TCR repertoires from Mali were analysed in two ways: cross-sectionally during periods with no transmission, and longitudinally across episodes of acute febrile malaria. Using both natural infection in Mali and controlled human malaria infection, the study looked at the way repeated Plasmodium falciparum infection shapes the human gammadelta T cell repertoire. What the authors observed across the whole study: The Malian cohort was drawn from a small rural village made up mostly of one ethnic group, which limits generalizability. The controlled-infection cohort was small, limiting analysis of inter-individual variability in gammadelta T cell responses. Vgamma9/Vdelta2+ TCR repertoires kept a highly stable polyclonal repertoire across time and infection, and many TCRgamma sequences overlapped between individuals. In Vdelta2-negative, largely Vdelta1+, gammadelta TCR repertoires, repeated controlled infections appeared to drive waves of new clonotype selection. Compared with Australian children, Malian children appeared to have Vdelta2-negative gammadelta TCR repertoires that were more clonally expanded, less diverse and less shared.

Worth noting for this clone: Its antigen remains unidentified. TCRdb attributes to this sequence the protein of a much larger clone, which differs from the DNA translation at residue 19; a read error is likely, and the protein displayed is translated from the DNA.

For bulk TCR repertoire analysis, Vgamma9/Vdelta2+ and Vdelta2-negative gammadelta T cell populations were isolated by flow sorting from peripheral blood mononuclear cells. The CDR3 runs 24 amino acids, cysteine and phenylalanine included. Only CDR3 DNA is held: 72 bases, read in frame from base 1. CDR1 and CDR2 were assigned from the germline V gene as TSWWSYY and QGS. Libraries were built with multiplex PCR. Sequencer: Illumina MiSeq. Both TCR gamma (TRG) and TCR delta (TRD) chains were sequenced from each sorted gammadelta T cell sample. As for how the authors treated the data: Clonotype tree plots, accumulated frequency of the top 20 clonotypes, diversity index (DI) and D75 metrics were included in the repertoire analyses. Via CATT, TCRdb reprocessed the public reads, and rows with identical DNA were then joined. The V and J calls follow TCRdb's processing rather than the paper's. This sample lists 70,000 to 95,000 delta-chain clones; over 1.3% were detected once. 8.5% to 10% of the sample lies in the top ten.

Input material: gamma-delta T cells from blood. The receptor was isolated from a pool of human donors (malaria-infected and uninfected, not separated). No J gene was assigned, while the V gene was called as TRDV1; the table's D call of TRDD3 was not tested on the DNA. CDR3 region: CALGENERFPHQYWGIPVAAQLFF. In nucleotide form, the sequence is TGTGCTCTTGGGGAAAATGAAAGGTTTCCCCATCAGTACTGGGGGATACCTGTGGCAGCACAACTTTTCTTT.